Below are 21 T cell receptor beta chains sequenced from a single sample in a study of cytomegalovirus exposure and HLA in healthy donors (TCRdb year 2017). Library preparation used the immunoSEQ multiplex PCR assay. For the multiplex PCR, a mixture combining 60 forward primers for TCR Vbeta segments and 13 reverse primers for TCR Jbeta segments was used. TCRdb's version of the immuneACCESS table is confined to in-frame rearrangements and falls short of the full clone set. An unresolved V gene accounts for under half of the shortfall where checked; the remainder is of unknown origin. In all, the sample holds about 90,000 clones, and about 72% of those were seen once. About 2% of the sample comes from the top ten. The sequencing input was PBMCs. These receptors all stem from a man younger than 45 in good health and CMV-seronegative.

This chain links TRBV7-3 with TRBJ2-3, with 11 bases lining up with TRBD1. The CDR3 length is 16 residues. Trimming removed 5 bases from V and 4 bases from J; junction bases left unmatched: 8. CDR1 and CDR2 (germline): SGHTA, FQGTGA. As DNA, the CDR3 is TGTGCCAGCAGCACGGGACAGGGGGTTCGCGCAGATACGCAGTATTTT. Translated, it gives CASSTGQGVRADTQYF.

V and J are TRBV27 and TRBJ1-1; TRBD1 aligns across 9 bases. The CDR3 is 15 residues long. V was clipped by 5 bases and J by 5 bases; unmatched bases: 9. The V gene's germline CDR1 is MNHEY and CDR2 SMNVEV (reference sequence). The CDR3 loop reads CASSRTGTGRTEAFF. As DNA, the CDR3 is TGTGCCAGCAGTAGAACCGGGACAGGGAGGACTGAAGCTTTCTTT.

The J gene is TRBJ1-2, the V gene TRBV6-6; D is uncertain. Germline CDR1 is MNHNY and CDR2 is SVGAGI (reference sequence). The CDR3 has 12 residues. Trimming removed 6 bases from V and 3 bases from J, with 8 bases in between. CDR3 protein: CASSPTDYGYTF. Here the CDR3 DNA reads TGTGCCAGCAGCCCTACAGACTATGGCTACACCTTC.

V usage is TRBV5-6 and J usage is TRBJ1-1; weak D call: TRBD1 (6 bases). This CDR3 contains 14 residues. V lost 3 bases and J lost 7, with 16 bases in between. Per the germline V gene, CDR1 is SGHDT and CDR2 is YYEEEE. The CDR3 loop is CASSSLGANGEAFF. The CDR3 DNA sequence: TGTGCCAGCAGCTCACTGGGGGCCAACGGTGAAGCTTTCTTT. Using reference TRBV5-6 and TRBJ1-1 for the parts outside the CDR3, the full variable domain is DAGVTQSPTHLIKTRGQQVTLRCSPKSGHDTVSWYQQALGQGPQFIFQYYEEEERQRGNFPDRFSGHQFPNYSSELNVNALLLGDSALYLCASSSLGANGEAFFGQGTRLTVV.

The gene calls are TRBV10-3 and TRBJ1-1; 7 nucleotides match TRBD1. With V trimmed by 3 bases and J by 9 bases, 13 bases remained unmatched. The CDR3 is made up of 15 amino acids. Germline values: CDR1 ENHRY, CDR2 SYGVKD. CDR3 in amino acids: CAISEGGDRAGKAFF. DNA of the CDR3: TGTGCCATCAGTGAAGGTGGAGACAGGGCGGGAAAAGCTTTCTTT.

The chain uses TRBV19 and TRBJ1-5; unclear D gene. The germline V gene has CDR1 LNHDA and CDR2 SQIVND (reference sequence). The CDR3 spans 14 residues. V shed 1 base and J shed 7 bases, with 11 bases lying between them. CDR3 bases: TGTGCCAGTAGTATAGGCGCGGGGAACCAGCCCCAGCATTTT. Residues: CASSIGAGNQPQHF.

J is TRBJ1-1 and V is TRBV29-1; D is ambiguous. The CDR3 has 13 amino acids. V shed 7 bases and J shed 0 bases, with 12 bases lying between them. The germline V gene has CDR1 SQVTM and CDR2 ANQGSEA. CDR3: CSADILMNTEAFF. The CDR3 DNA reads TGCAGCGCAGACATTCTAATGAACACTGAAGCTTTCTTT.

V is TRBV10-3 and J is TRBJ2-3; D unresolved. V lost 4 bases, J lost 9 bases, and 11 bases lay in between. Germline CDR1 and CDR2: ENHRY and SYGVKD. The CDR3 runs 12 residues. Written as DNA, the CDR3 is TGTGCCATCAGTGGCAGGTTTGACACGCAGTATTTT. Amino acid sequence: CAISGRFDTQYF.

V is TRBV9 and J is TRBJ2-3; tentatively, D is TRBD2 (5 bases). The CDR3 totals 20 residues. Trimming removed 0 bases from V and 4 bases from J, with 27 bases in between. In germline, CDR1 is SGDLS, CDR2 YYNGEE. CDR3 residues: CASSVAGPPPSPKTPDTQYF. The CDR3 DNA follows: TGTGCCAGCAGCGTAGCCGGACCCCCGCCTAGCCCAAAAACCCCAGATACGCAGTATTTT.

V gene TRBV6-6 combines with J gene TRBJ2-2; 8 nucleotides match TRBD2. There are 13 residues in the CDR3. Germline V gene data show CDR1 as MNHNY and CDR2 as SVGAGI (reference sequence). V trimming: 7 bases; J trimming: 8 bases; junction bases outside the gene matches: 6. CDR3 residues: CASTRGADGELFF. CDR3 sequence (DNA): TGTGCCAGCACGCGGGGGGCAGATGGGGAGCTGTTTTTT.

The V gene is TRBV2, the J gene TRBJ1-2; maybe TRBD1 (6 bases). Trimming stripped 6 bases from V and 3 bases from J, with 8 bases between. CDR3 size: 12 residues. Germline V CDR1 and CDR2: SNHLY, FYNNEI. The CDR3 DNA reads TGTGCCAGCAGGGACAGCTACTATGGCTACACCTTC. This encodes CASRDSYYGYTF.

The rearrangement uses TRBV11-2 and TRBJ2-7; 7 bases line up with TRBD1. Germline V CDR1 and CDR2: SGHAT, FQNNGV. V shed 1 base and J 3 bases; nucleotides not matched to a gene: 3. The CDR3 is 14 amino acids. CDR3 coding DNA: TGTGCCAGCAGCTTAGTCCGACAGGGCTACGAGCAGTACTTC. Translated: CASSLVRQGYEQYF. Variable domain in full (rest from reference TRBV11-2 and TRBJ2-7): EAGVAQSPRYKIIEKRQSVAFWCNPISGHATLYWYQQILGQGPKLLIQFQNNGVVDDSQLPKDRFSAERLKGVDSTLKIQPAKLEDSAVYLCASSLVRQGYEQYFGPGTRLTVT.

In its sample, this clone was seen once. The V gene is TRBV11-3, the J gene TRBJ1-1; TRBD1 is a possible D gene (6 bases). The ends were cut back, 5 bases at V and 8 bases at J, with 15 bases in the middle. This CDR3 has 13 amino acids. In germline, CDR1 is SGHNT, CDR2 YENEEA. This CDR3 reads CASSIRGGSEAFF. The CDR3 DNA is TGTGCCAGCAGCATAAGGGGGGGGTCCGAAGCTTTCTTT.

This CDR3 is CASSLTGLSEQYF. The CDR3 DNA reads as TGTGCCAGCAGTCTGACAGGGTTGAGCGAGCAGTACTTC. V is TRBV28 and J is TRBJ2-7, with TRBD1 identical over 7 bases. With V trimmed by 5 bases and J by 6 bases, 7 bases remained unmatched. Per germline, CDR1 MDHEN and CDR2 SYDVKM. The CDR3 has 13 amino acids.

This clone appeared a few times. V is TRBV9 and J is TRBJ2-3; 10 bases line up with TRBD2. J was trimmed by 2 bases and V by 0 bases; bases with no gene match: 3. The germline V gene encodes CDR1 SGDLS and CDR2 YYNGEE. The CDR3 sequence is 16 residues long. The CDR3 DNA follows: TGTGCCAGCAGCGTAGAGGGACTAGCGTACACAGATACGCAGTATTTT. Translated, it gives CASSVEGLAYTDTQYF.

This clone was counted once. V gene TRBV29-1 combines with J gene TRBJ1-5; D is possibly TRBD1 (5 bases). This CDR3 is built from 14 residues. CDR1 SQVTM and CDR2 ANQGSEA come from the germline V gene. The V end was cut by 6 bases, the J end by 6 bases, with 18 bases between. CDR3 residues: CSVGADPQGQPQHF. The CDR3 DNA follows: TGCAGCGTAGGAGCCGATCCGCAGGGTCAGCCCCAGCATTTT.

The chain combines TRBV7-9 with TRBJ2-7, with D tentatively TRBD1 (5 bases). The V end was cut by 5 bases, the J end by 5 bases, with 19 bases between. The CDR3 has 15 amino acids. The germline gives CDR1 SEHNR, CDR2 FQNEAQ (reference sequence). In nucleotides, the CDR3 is TGTGCCAGCAGCCCCCATCTGAAGGAAGGGGACGAGCAGTACTTC. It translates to CASSPHLKEGDEQYF.

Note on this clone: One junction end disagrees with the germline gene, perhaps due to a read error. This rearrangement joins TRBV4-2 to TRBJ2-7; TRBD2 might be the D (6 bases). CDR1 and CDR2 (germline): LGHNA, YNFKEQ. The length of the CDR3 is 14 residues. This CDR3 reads CASSEDRAGREQYF. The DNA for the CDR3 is TGTGCCAGCAGCGAAGACCGGGCGGGAAGGGAGCAGTACTTC.

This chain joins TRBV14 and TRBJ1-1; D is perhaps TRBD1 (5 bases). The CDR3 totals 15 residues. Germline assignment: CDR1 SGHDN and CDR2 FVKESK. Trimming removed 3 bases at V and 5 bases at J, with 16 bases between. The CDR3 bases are TGTGCCAGCAGCCAGGGGTACCACGGGGGTACTGAAGCTTTCTTT. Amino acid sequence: CASSQGYHGGTEAFF.

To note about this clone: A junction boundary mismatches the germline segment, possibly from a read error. The CDR3 loop reads CPSSLTQGPNNEQFF. The CDR3, as DNA: TGTCCCAGCAGCTTAACGCAGGGGCCGAACAATGAGCAGTTCTTC. This chain joins TRBV11-2 and TRBJ2-1, with a weak D call TRBD1 (6 bases). This CDR3 is built from 15 residues. CDR1 is SGHAT and CDR2 is FQNNGV in the germline V gene. The entire variable domain, with the rest obtained from reference TRBV11-2 and TRBJ2-1, is as follows: EAGVAQSPRYKIIEKRQSVAFWCNPISGHATLYWYQQILGQGPKLLIQFQNNGVVDDSQLPKDRFSAERLKGVDSTLKIQPAKLEDSAVYLCPSSLTQGPNNEQFFGPGTRLTVL.

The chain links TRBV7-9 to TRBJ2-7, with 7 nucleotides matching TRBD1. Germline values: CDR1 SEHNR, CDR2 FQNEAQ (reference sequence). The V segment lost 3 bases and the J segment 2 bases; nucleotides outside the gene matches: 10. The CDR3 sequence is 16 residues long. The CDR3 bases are TGTGCCAGCAGCTTCCCGTCGACAGGGATGACCTACGAGCAGTACTTC. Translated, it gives CASSFPSTGMTYEQYF.